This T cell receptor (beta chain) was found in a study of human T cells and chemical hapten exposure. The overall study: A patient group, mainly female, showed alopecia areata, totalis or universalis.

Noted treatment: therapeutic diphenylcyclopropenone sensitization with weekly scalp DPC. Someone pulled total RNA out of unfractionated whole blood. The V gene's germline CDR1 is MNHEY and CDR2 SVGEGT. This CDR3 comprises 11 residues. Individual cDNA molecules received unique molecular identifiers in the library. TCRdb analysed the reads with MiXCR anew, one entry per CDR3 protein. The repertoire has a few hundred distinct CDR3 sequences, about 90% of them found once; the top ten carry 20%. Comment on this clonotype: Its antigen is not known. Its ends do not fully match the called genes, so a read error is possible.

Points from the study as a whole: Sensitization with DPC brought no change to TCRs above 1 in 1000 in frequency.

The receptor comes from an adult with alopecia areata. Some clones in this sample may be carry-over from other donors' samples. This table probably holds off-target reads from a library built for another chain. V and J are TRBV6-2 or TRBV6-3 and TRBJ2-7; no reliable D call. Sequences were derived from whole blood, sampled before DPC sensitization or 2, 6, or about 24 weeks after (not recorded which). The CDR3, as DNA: TGTGCCAGCAGTTATGGGCCGCTAGTCCACTTC. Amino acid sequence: CASSYGPLVHF.